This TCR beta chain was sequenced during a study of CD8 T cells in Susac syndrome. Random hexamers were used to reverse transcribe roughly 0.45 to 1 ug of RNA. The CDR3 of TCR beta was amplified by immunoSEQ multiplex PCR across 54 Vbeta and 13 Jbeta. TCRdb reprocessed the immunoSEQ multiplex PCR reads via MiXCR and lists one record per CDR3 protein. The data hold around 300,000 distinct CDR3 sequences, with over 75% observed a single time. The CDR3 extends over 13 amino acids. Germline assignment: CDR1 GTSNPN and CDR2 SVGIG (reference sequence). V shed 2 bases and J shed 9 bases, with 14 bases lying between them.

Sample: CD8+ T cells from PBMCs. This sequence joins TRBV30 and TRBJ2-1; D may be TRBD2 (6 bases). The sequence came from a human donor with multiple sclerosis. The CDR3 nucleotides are TGTGCCTGGAGTCAACTGGGAGGCAGTGAGCAGTTCTTC. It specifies CAWSQLGGSEQFF.